Listed below are T cell receptor beta chains from one sample, sequenced in a study of beta chain features in type 1 diabetes. Generated by immunoSEQ multiplex PCR, the TCRdb table keeps only in-frame clones and is missing some. This repertoire shows fewer than 900,000 clones, 17% found once; its top ten account for about 0.02%. The specimen was naive CD4+ T cells from blood. Source of these receptors: a young woman in good health. CDR3s leave out the opening cysteine and the closing phenylalanine or tryptophan.

CDR3 protein: ASSPVAGGSYNEQF
J gene: TRBJ2-1
V gene: TRBV5-6

CDR3 protein: AISESRPGGGGELF
J gene: TRBJ2-2
V gene: TRBV10-3

CDR3 protein: ASSLLGDPLVDGYT
J gene: TRBJ1-2
V gene: TRBV7-2

CDR3 protein: ASNAQGVGNTIY
J gene: TRBJ1-3
V gene: TRBV6-1

CDR3 protein: ASSIASNRGGTEAF
J gene: TRBJ1-1
V gene: TRBV19

CDR3 protein: ASSLDPRGDQETQY
J gene: TRBJ2-5
V gene: TRBV7-8

CDR3 protein: ASSSGLAAYNEQF
J gene: TRBJ2-1
V gene: TRBV9

CDR3 protein: ASSQGRAWDTEAF
J gene: TRBJ1-1
V gene: TRBV14

CDR3 protein: ASSQETGEIGELF
J gene: TRBJ2-2
V gene: TRBV4-3

CDR3 protein: ASSGRETGELF
J gene: TRBJ2-2
V gene: TRBV7-6

CDR3 protein: ASSQGRGSGELF
J gene: TRBJ2-2
V gene: TRBV4-1

CDR3 protein: ASSRDRGLWEQY
J gene: TRBJ2-7
V gene: TRBV2

CDR3 protein: ASGRTGGWGKLF
J gene: TRBJ1-4
V gene: TRBV27

CDR3 protein: ASSPGQGYEQY
J gene: TRBJ2-7
V gene: TRBV28

CDR3 protein: AGLKGPTDTQY
J gene: TRBJ2-3
V gene: TRBV2

CDR3 protein: ASSPTTGDLDIQY
J gene: TRBJ2-4
V gene: TRBV18

CDR3 protein: ASSGDNYGYT
J gene: TRBJ1-2
V gene: TRBV2

CDR3 protein: ASSSRTRAGQY
J gene: TRBJ2-7
V gene: TRBV27

CDR3 protein: AISGPGLAGDEQY
J gene: TRBJ2-7
V gene: TRBV10-3

CDR3 protein: ASSGFKAGDYDEQY
J gene: TRBJ2-7
V gene: TRBV5-1

CDR3 protein: ASSQPQGAGNTEAF
J gene: TRBJ1-1
V gene: TRBV23-1

CDR3 protein: ASSLRLANTGELF
J gene: TRBJ2-2
V gene: TRBV4-1

CDR3 protein: ASSPGLGNYGYT
J gene: TRBJ1-2
V gene: TRBV6-6

CDR3 protein: ASSPTFSGPQH
J gene: TRBJ1-5
V gene: TRBV14

CDR3 protein: ASRRLAELNEQF
J gene: TRBJ2-1
V gene: TRBV2

CDR3 protein: ASSTIRDRDNEQF
J gene: TRBJ2-1
V gene: TRBV21-1

CDR3 protein: ASSLRGWYTEAF
J gene: TRBJ1-1
V gene: TRBV28